The present TCR beta chain was sequenced within a study of OX40 agonist ivuxolimab in advanced cancers. Study-level information: Patients treated during dose escalation were battling hepatocellular carcinoma, melanoma, renal cell or head and neck cancer. Three patients responded partially, comprising one with hepatocellular carcinoma and two with cutaneous melanoma.

Findings of the study overall: Dosing at 0.1 to 3.0 mg/kg was accompanied by clonal expansion of CD4+ and CD8+ blood T cells by week 6.

A remark on this clone: Antigen unknown.

Only in-frame clones appear in the TCRdb table, and some are missing; sequencing was by immunoSEQ multiplex PCR. The sample lists approximately 59,000 clones, around four fifths occurring once. CDR3 length equals 15 residues. The germline V gene has CDR1 SGHRS and CDR2 YFSETQ. The V end lost 4 bases, the J end lost 4 bases, and 16 bases lay between the germline ends. This clonotype originated in an adult with an advanced solid tumor such as melanoma, head and neck, liver or kidney cancer. The chain joins TRBV5-1 to TRBJ2-3, with D perhaps matching TRBD1 or TRBD2 (6 bases each). Sequencing used CD4+ or CD8+ T cells sorted from blood, obtained in a trial of the OX40 agonist ivuxolimab. This CDR3 is CASSRDLGGPDTQYF. In nucleotides, the CDR3 is TGCGCCAGCAGCAGGGACCTGGGGGGCCCAGATACGCAGTATTTT.